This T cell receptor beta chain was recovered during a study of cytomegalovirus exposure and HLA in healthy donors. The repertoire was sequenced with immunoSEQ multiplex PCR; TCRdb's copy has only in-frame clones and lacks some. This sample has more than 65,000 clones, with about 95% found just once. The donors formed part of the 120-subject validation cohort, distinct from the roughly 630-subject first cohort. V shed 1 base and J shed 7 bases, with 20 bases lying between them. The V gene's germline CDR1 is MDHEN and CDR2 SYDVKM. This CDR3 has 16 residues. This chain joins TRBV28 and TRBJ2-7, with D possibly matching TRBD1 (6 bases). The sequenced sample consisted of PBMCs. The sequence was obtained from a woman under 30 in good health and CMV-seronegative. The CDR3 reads CASSLFRQAKSLEQYF. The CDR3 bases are TGTGCCAGCAGTTTATTCAGACAGGCCAAGTCCTTGGAGCAGTACTTC.